The 26 T cell receptor beta chains below were found in one sample sequenced in a study of radiotherapy plus CTLA-4 blockade in lung cancer. Only in-frame clones appear in the TCRdb table, and some are missing; sequencing was by immunoSEQ multiplex PCR. The table lists roughly 110,000 clones, 81% of them singletons. The specimen was peripheral blood, collected from a patient treated with radiotherapy plus ipilimumab. These receptors were taken from a human donor with non-small cell lung cancer that progressed on radiotherapy plus ipilimumab. Some clones in this sample may be carry-over from other donors' samples.

V usage is TRBV29-1 and J usage is TRBJ2-5; D may be TRBD1 (7 bases). The CDR3 loop spans 15 amino acids. The germline V and J ends were trimmed by 4 bases and 0 bases, with 15 bases remaining between them. Per germline, CDR1 SQVTM and CDR2 ANQGSEA. CDR3 region: CSVGRDREYQETQYF. CDR3 coding DNA: TGCAGCGTTGGGAGGGACAGAGAGTACCAAGAGACCCAGTACTTC.

Of note for this clone: Other DNA sequences from this sample encode an identical CDR3 as well. V usage is TRBV29-1 and J usage is TRBJ2-7; TRBD1 matches 10 bases. CDR1 is SQVTM, CDR2 ANQGSEA, per germline. This CDR3 region has 14 residues. The J segment lost 7 bases and the V segment lost 7 bases, leaving 13 bases of the junction unmatched. CDR3 region: CSAAPGQGRGEQYF. CDR3 nucleotides: TGCAGCGCGGCTCCGGGACAGGGGAGGGGTGAGCAGTACTTC.

The J gene is TRBJ2-7, the V gene TRBV4-2, with D possibly TRBD1 on 6 matching bases. There are 14 residues in the CDR3. Germline lookup yields CDR1 LGHNA and CDR2 YNFKEQ. Trimming stripped 4 bases from V and 3 bases from J, with 13 bases between. The CDR3 protein is CASSRTGLDYEQYF. CDR3 nucleotides: TGTGCCAGCAGCCGAACAGGGTTAGACTACGAGCAGTACTTC.

This clone was seen a single time. Other DNA variants within this sample encode the same CDR3. This sequence joins TRBV5-1 and TRBJ1-5; no firm D call. This CDR3 region has 13 residues. Trimming left V 5 bases short and J 0 bases short, with 6 bases between. Germline CDR1 SGHRS, CDR2 YFSETQ. DNA for the CDR3: TGCGCCAGCAGTTCAGATAGCAATCAGCCCCAGCATTTT. As protein: CASSSDSNQPQHF.

DNA for the CDR3: TGTGCCAGCAGTGAAGCTGAAAATTATAATTCACCCCTCCACTTT. This encodes CASSEAENYNSPLHF. V is TRBV2 and J is TRBJ1-6; D ambiguous. V was trimmed by 0 bases and J by 4 bases, leaving 7 bases between them. In germline, CDR1 is SNHLY, CDR2 FYNNEI. The CDR3 runs 15 residues.

The CDR3 nucleotides read TGTGCCAGCAGCTATGAAAGCTCCTATAATTCACCCCTCCACTTT. Protein product: CASSYESSYNSPLHF. The chain employs TRBV5-6 and TRBJ1-6; D ambiguous. CDR1 and CDR2 from the germline V gene are SGHDT and YYEEEE. The V end lost 3 bases, the J end lost 0 bases, and 7 bases lay between the germline ends. This CDR3 has 15 residues.

The chain carries TRBV4-1 and TRBJ1-3, with a tentative D call TRBD1 (6 bases). Germline assignment: CDR1 MGHRA and CDR2 YSYEKL. With 3 bases removed from V and 0 bases from J, the gap between germline ends came to 18 bases. The CDR3 contains 18 residues. CDR3 residues: CASSQGGVGGYSGNTIYF. DNA of the CDR3: TGCGCCAGCAGCCAGGGCGGGGTAGGGGGGTACTCTGGAAACACCATATATTTT.

The J gene is TRBJ1-3, the V gene TRBV27, with a weak D call TRBD1 (6 bases). Germline values: CDR1 MNHEY, CDR2 SMNVEV (reference sequence). The CDR3 is 16 residues long. Trimming shortened V by 2 bases and J by 0 bases, and 11 bases separated the two germline ends. Here the CDR3 reads CASSLGGRGSGNTIYF. DNA for the CDR3: TGTGCCAGCAGTTTAGGGGGCAGGGGCTCTGGAAACACCATATATTTT.

V gene TRBV11-2 combines with J gene TRBJ2-7; D is uncertain. V shed 0 bases and J shed 0 bases, with 9 bases lying between them. There are 15 residues in the CDR3. From germline, CDR1 is SGHAT and CDR2 FQNNGV. The CDR3 reads CASSLDPRSSYEQYF. CDR3 nucleotide sequence: TGTGCCAGCAGCTTAGACCCCAGGAGCTCCTACGAGCAGTACTTC.

The rearrangement links TRBV5-4 to TRBJ2-2; TRBD2 matches 10 bases. Germline assignment: CDR1 SGHNT and CDR2 YYREEE (reference sequence). The CDR3 is 16 residues long. V lost 6 bases to trimming and J lost 6 bases; unmatched junction nucleotides: 11. As DNA, the CDR3 is TGTGCCAGCAAAGAGGGGTCAAGCGGGGGGGCCGGGGAGCTGTTTTTT. This sequence encodes CASKEGSSGGAGELFF.

V gene TRBV1 combines with J gene TRBJ2-2. TRBV1 is classified as a pseudogene. There are 17 residues in the CDR3. The CDR3 sequence: CTSSQDPGRLNTGELFF. The CDR3 DNA reads TGCACCAGCAGCCAAGATCCGGGCCGACTGAACACCGGGGAGCTGTTTTTT.

DNA of the CDR3: TGTGCCAGCAGTCGTGACAATAATTCACCCCTCCACTTT. Translating it yields CASSRDNNSPLHF. The chain uses TRBV6-4 and TRBJ1-6; D uncertain. Trimming removed 5 bases at V and 5 bases at J, with 7 bases between. CDR1 MRHNA and CDR2 SNTAGT come from the germline V gene. The CDR3 totals 13 residues.

This rearrangement joins TRBV5-6 to TRBJ1-1; tentative D call: TRBD1 (5 bases). This CDR3 spans 15 amino acids. CDR1 and CDR2 from the germline V gene are SGHDT and YYEEEE. V lost 4 bases and J lost 3, with 16 bases in between. CDR3 loop: CASSQIGGGDTEAFF. CDR3 nucleotides: TGTGCCAGCAGCCAAATAGGCGGGGGGGACACTGAAGCTTTCTTT.

The V gene is TRBV7-9, the J gene TRBJ1-6, with unresolved D. V lost 1 base and J lost 7, with 11 bases in between. Germline assignment: CDR1 SEHNR and CDR2 FQNEAQ (reference sequence). The CDR3 spans 15 residues. The CDR3 sequence is CASSLEYSRNSPLHF. The CDR3 coding sequence is TGTGCCAGCAGCTTAGAATACAGTCGAAATTCACCCCTCCACTTT.

This clone appeared a single time. V usage is TRBV16 and J usage is TRBJ1-1; TRBD1 agrees at 9 bases. The CDR3 is made up of 16 amino acids. Germline assignment: CDR1 KGHSY and CDR2 FQNENV. The J segment lost 4 bases and the V segment lost 4 bases, leaving 10 bases of the junction unmatched. CDR3: CASSPTPGDRVTEAFF. The CDR3 DNA reads as TGTGCCAGCAGCCCAACCCCTGGGGACAGGGTCACTGAAGCTTTCTTT.

The sample holds one count of this clone. The chain recombines TRBV2 with TRBJ2-1, with D perhaps matching TRBD2 (5 bases). From germline, CDR1 is SNHLY and CDR2 FYNNEI. The CDR3 has 14 residues. V was shortened by 8 bases and J by 7 bases, with 18 bases between the two germline ends. CDR3 protein: CASLSRGGGNEQFF. Written as DNA, the CDR3 is TGTGCCAGCTTATCCCGAGGAGGAGGAAATGAGCAGTTCTTC.

This chain links TRBV6-1 with TRBJ2-2; D not certain. Deletions cut 5 bases from V and 5 bases from J, with 6 bases between. CDR3 length: 12 residues. Per the germline V gene, CDR1 is MNHNS and CDR2 is SASEGT. CDR3 DNA sequence: TGTGCCAGCAGTACCGGGACCGGGGAGCTGTTTTTT. Its translation: CASSTGTGELFF.

The gene calls are TRBV7-2 and TRBJ1-6, with unresolved D. The V end was cut by 1 base, the J end by 4 bases, with 8 bases between. There are 15 residues in the CDR3. Germline CDR1 is SGHTA and CDR2 is FQGNSA. CDR3 residues: CASSLVQTYNSPLHF. The CDR3 DNA reads TGTGCCAGCAGCTTAGTACAGACTTATAATTCACCCCTCCACTTT. The full variable domain, rest sourced from reference TRBV7-2 and TRBJ1-6, is GAGVSQSPSNKVTEKGKDVELRCDPISGHTALYWYRQSLGQGLEFLIYFQGNSAPDKSGLPSDRFSAERTGGSVSTLTIQRTQQEDSAVYLCASSLVQTYNSPLHFGNGTRLTVT.

CDR3 DNA: TGTGCCAGCACTCCACAGGGTACAACGAACACCGGGGAGCTGTTTTTT. Translation gives CASTPQGTTNTGELFF. The chain has TRBV27 and TRBJ2-2; D perhaps matches TRBD1 (6 bases). V lost 7 bases, J lost 0 bases, and 15 bases lay in between. In germline, CDR1 is MNHEY, CDR2 SMNVEV (reference sequence). CDR3 length: 16 amino acids.

The V gene is TRBV19, the J gene TRBJ1-2; a possible D gene is TRBD1 (6 bases). Germline V CDR1 and CDR2: LNHDA, SQIVND (reference sequence). This CDR3 is built from 14 residues. V dropped 3 bases and J dropped 8 bases, with 16 bases sitting between them. CDR3 coding DNA: TGTGCCAGTAGTATGATGGGGGGCACCGCGGGCTACACCTTC. Protein product: CASSMMGGTAGYTF.

V usage is TRBV6-4 and J usage is TRBJ2-3, with 12 bases aligning to TRBD2. With 4 bases clipped from V and 4 bases from J, the junction kept 0 bases outside the gene matches. The CDR3 has 14 residues. The germline gives CDR1 MRHNA, CDR2 SNTAGT. The CDR3 nucleotides are TGTGCCAGCAGTGGGACTAGCGGGGCAGATACGCAGTATTTT. It encodes CASSGTSGADTQYF.

This clone was recorded only once. The chain couples TRBV19 to TRBJ1-1; TRBD1 might be the D (6 bases). Germline-derived CDR1 and CDR2 are LNHDA and SQIVND (reference sequence). This CDR3 has 14 amino acids. Trimming removed 1 base from V and 7 bases from J, with 13 bases in between. The CDR3 DNA reads as TGTGCCAGTAGTATAGCACAGGGAGGGGGTGAAGCTTTCTTT. This codes for CASSIAQGGGEAFF.

The chain joins TRBV5-1 to TRBJ2-3; tentatively, D is TRBD2 (6 bases). V lost 0 bases and J 0 bases, leaving 8 bases between the germline ends. Germline V gene lookup returns CDR1 SGHRS and CDR2 YFSETQ. The CDR3 totals 15 residues. The CDR3 spells CASSLGDFSTDTQYF. CDR3 nucleotide sequence: TGCGCCAGCAGCTTGGGGGACTTCAGCACAGATACGCAGTATTTT.

This clone occurred a few times. This rearrangement joins TRBV4-3 to TRBJ1-2, with D unresolved. CDR1 is LGHNA and CDR2 is YSLEER in the germline V gene. V was cut by 4 bases and J by 3 bases, with 18 bases left in between. The CDR3 contains 16 residues. The CDR3 sequence: CASSPGWADSYYGYTF. CDR3 DNA: TGCGCCAGCAGCCCGGGATGGGCGGATTCCTACTATGGCTACACCTTC.

J is TRBJ2-7 and V is TRBV5-5; D may correspond to TRBD1 or TRBD2 (5 bases each). The CDR3 spans 14 residues. In germline, CDR1 is SGHKS, CDR2 YYEKEE (reference sequence). V lost 4 bases to trimming and J lost 1 base, with 12 bases between them. This CDR3 reads CASSTGTVSYEQYF. The CDR3 coding sequence is TGTGCCAGCAGCACCGGGACGGTATCCTACGAGCAGTACTTC.

V is TRBV29-1 and J is TRBJ2-7, with D possibly matching TRBD2 (7 bases). CDR1 SQVTM and CDR2 ANQGSEA come from the germline V gene. This CDR3 is built from 13 residues. V was clipped by 6 bases and J by 4 bases, with 16 bases between them. The CDR3 DNA sequence: TGCAGCGTCGCATGGGGGGGCGGGTACGAGCAGTACTTC. It specifies CSVAWGGGYEQYF.